This paragraph covers one TCR beta chain sequence. The sample is drawn from a study of OX40 agonist ivuxolimab in advanced cancers. Here immunoSEQ multiplex PCR was the method, and the copy in TCRdb shows in-frame clones only, minus some. The sample holds tens of thousands of clones; about four fifths are singletons and the top ten take more than 1.1%. The V segment lost 5 bases and the J segment 9 bases; nucleotides outside the gene matches: 5. CDR3 size: 15 residues. The V gene's germline CDR1 is SGHTA and CDR2 FQGTGA. The receptor's source is an adult with an advanced solid tumor such as melanoma, head and neck, liver or kidney cancer. The sequencing used CD4+ or CD8+ T cells sorted from blood, collected in a trial of the OX40 agonist ivuxolimab. This rearrangement joins TRBV7-3 to TRBJ2-1; 15 positions agree with TRBD2. The DNA for the CDR3 is TGTGCCAGCAGCCCCCGGACTAGCGGGGGGGCTGAGCAGTTCTTC. Translated: CASSPRTSGGAEQFF.